This T cell receptor beta chain stems from a study of human T cells and chemical hapten exposure (dated by TCRdb to about 2021). In the study overall: For sensitization, 2% DPC in acetone was applied to an approximately 2 cm by approximately 2 cm area of upper inner arm skin. Throughout the study period of 20 to 30 weeks, patients also received therapeutic DPC doses to the scalp every week. Patch tests used Finn chambers with 0.01% DPC on the upper back, scored after 6 days by International Contact Dermatitis Research Group standards. Alopecia areata with under or over 50% scalp involvement, alopecia totalis and alopecia universalis were represented in the patient cohort, which was mostly female. The libraries were sequenced as a pool, and the TCR yield per sample differed mostly because of small variations in library volumes within the pool. This study followed changes in the peripheral blood TCR repertoire in vivo during primary and secondary sensitization of alopecia patients to the hapten diphenylcyclopropenone (DPC). Patient blood was sampled pre-sensitization (week 0) and at 2, 6 and about 24 weeks after DPC sensitization. Twenty-nine alopecia patients gave blood for TCR sequencing at one to four time points (pre-sensitization, 2, 6 and 24 weeks).

This clonotype was picked up many times. Its antigen is still unknown. Base qualities are missing; no much larger clone stands one base away. Looking up the germline V gene yields CDR1 SQVTM and CDR2 ANQGSEA. From the cysteine through the phenylalanine, the CDR3 covers 14 amino acids. The retained sequence is limited to the CDR3, 42 bases, with the frame set at the first base. Relative to germline, V is missing 7 bases and J is missing 4 bases, with 8 bases of the junction outside any gene match. Paper-wide results and their limitations: Significantly more large CDR3 similarity clusters were formed by expanded TCRs than by pre-sensitization or healthy control sets, consistent with antigen-driven responses. Because all patients had alopecia, a presumed autoimmune disease, the immune response of the patients might differ from that of healthy individuals. The number of TCRs above 1 in 1000 frequency did not change with DPC sensitization; there was no evidence of global repertoire structure alterations. A positive correlation was found between the number of PT1 expanded TCRs and patch test score, with significance reached at thresholds 8, 16 and 32 but not 4. After repeated subsampling, the strength of the expansion versus patch-test correlation and the threshold at which it became significant changed.

The library was prepared using RACE. Sequencing instrument: NextSeq 500. During library preparation, unique molecular identifiers were attached to individual cDNA molecules so that TCRs could be counted quantitatively and reproducibly. From each blood RNA sample, both TCR alpha and TCR beta chains were sequenced. In the authors' own workflow: The median number of TCRs per sample was 95,638, ranging from about 20,000 to 750,000. The Decombinator software suite was used to annotate the V, J and CDR3 of the TCR reads. Every sample was subsampled to the same number of TCRs (28,000) for the PS versus PT1 abundance plots. Expanded TCRs were defined as absent before sensitization and observed at least eight times at the 2-week time point. TCRdb passed the public sequencing reads through fastp at Q25 and MiXCR, retaining productive beta sequences. Each entry is one CDR3 protein sequence, shown with its most common DNA and genes. The V and J calls were not made by the authors but by TCRdb's processing. Recorded for this sample are 80,000 to 95,000 distinct CDR3 sequences; roughly 9.6% of them occurred a single time. Roughly 2.2% of the sample is held by the ten biggest clonotypes.

In the paper's terms, the time point label means: patch test 2, 6 weeks after DPC sensitization. The sample's treatment or condition label, in plain terms: therapeutic diphenylcyclopropenone sensitization with weekly scalp DPC. At each patch-test visit, blood was drawn before the patch test was applied. Patients were eligible if aged 18 to 70, diagnosed with alopecia and judged suitable for DPC therapy, and pregnant patients were excluded. Total RNA was isolated from unfractionated whole blood collected in Tempus Blood RNA tubes. The sequence is built from TRBV29-1 and TRBJ2-3; 10 middle bases align to TRBD1. The specimen was whole blood, collected in connection with sensitization to the hapten diphenylcyclopropenone (DPC). This clonotype was obtained from a man aged 35 to 55 with alopecia areata. Some clones in this sample may be carry-over from other donors' samples. The DNA is TGCAGCGCGAGACAGGGGGCTATGCCAGATACGCAGTATTTT. This yields the protein CSARQGAMPDTQYF.